This TCR beta chain was recovered during a study of shared clonotypes between healthy human individuals. Some clones are missing from TCRdb's copy, which holds only in-frame ones; the method was immunoSEQ multiplex PCR. The sample contains roughly 1.5 million clones, roughly 98% of which appear only once. Trimming pared 2 bases from V and 2 bases from J, leaving 11 bases between. The CDR3 is 14 amino acids. CDR1 and CDR2 from the germline V gene are SGHRS and YFSETQ. The TCR was taken from a man between 25 and 39 years old in good health. The chain joins TRBV5-1 to TRBJ2-7; D ambiguous. Sequenced: naive CD4+ T cells sorted from blood. The subset here: CD45RA+ positively selected. As DNA, the CDR3 is TGCGCCAGCAGCTTCGTCCCCACGGCCTACGAGCAGTACTTC. Encoded protein: CASSFVPTAYEQYF. The entire variable domain, with the rest obtained from reference TRBV5-1 and TRBJ2-7, is as follows: KAGVTQTPRYLIKTRGQQVTLSCSPISGHRSVSWYQQTPGQGLQFLFEYFSETQRNKGNFPGRFSGRQFSNSRSEMNVSTLELGDSALYLCASSFVPTAYEQYFGPGTRLTVT.